The T cell receptor (beta chain) described here comes from a study of blood T cells in healthy people across ages. Study as a whole: Roughly one uniquely barcoded beta molecule per two T cells was captured.

Extraction of total RNA produced a minimum of 5 micrograms from each sample. A J-beta primer mix and a sample-barcoded 5' primer were used in a second PCR of about 7 to 12 cycles. A tag from a template-switch adaptor with 12 random nucleotides marked each cDNA molecule. TCRdb itself ran the 5' RACE reads through MiXCR, one entry per CDR3 protein. This table holds about 970,000 distinct CDR3 sequences, about 51% found once. Germline V lookup: CDR1 DFQATT, CDR2 SNEGSKA (reference sequence). This CDR3 is built from 15 residues. Trimming removed 4 bases from V and 4 bases from J, with 17 bases in between. Overall study findings and caveats: A strong correlation was seen between TCR beta diversity and naive T cell percentage.

On this clonotype: Its antigen is undetermined.

The V call is TRBV20-1, the J call TRBJ1-5, with a weak D call TRBD1 (5 bases). The sequence derives from a woman in her sixties or seventies in good health. Sequenced input: blood. CDR3 in amino acids: CSANRDGHLNQPQHF. The CDR3 DNA follows: TGCAGTGCTAACCGGGACGGTCACTTAAATCAGCCCCAGCATTTT.